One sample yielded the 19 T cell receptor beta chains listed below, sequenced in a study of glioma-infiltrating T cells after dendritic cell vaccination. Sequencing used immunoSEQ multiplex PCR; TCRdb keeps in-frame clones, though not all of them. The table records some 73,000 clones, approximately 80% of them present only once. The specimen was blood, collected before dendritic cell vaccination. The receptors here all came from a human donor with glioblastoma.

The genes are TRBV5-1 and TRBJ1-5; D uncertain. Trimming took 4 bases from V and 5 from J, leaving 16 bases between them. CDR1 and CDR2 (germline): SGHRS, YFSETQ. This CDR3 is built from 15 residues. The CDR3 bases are TGCGCCAGCAGCGTAGGGAGTAGCTCTGATCAGCCCCAGCATTTT. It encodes CASSVGSSSDQPQHF.

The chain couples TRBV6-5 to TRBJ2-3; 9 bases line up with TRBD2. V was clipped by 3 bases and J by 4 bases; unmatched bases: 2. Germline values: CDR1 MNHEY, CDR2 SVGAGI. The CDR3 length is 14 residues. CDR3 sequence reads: CASSYASGADTQYF. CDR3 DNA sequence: TGTGCCAGCAGTTATGCTAGCGGGGCAGATACGCAGTATTTT.

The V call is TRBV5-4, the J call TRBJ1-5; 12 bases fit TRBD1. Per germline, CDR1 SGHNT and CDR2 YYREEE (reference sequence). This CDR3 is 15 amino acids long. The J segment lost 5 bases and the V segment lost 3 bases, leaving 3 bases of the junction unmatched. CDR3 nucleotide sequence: TGTGCCAGCAGCTCAGGGACAGGGGGCGATCAGCCCCAGCATTTT. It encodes CASSSGTGGDQPQHF.

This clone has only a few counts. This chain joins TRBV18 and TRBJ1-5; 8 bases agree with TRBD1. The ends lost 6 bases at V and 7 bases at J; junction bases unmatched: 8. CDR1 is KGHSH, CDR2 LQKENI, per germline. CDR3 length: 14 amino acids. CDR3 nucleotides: TGTGCCAGCTCCATGGGACAGGAGGCGCAGCCCCAGCATTTT. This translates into CASSMGQEAQPQHF.

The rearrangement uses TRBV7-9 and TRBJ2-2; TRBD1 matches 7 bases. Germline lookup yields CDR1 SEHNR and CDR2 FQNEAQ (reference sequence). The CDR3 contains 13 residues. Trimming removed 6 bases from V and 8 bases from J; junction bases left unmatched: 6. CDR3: CASRFPGQGELFF. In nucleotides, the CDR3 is TGTGCCAGCAGATTTCCGGGACAGGGGGAGCTGTTTTTT.

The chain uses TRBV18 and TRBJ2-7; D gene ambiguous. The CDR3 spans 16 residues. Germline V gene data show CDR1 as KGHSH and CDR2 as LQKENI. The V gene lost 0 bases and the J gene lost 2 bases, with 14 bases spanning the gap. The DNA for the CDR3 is TGTGCCAGCTCACCACCATCCGGGTACCTCACCTACGAGCAGTACTTC. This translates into CASSPPSGYLTYEQYF.

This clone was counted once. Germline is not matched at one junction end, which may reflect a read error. The chain's CDR3 is CAISAGVGSNQPQHF. The CDR3 DNA sequence: TGTGCCATAAGTGCAGGGGTCGGTAGCAATCAGCCCCAGCATTTT. V usage is TRBV10-3 and J usage is TRBJ1-5, with D perhaps TRBD1 (6 bases). There are 15 residues in the CDR3. CDR1 and CDR2 from the germline V gene are ENHRY and SYGVKD.

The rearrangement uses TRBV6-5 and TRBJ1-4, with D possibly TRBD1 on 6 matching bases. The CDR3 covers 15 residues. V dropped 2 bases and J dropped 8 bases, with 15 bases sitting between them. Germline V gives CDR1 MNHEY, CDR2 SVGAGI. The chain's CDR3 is CASSYNRVQDEKLFF. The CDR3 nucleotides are TGTGCCAGCAGTTACAACAGGGTACAAGACGAAAAACTGTTTTTT.

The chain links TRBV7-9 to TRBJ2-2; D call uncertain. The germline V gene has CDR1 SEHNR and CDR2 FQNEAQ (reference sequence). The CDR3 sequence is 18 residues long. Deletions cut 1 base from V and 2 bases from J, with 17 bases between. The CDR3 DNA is TGTGCCAGCAGCTTAGTTAGTTTCCTTACCATAAACACCGGGGAGCTGTTTTTT. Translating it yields CASSLVSFLTINTGELFF.

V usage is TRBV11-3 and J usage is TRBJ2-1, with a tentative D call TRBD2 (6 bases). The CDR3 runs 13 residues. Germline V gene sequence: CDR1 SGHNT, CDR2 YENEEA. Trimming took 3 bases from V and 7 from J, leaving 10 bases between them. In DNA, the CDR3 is TGTGCCAGCAGCTTTACTAGCTGGAATGAGCAGTTCTTC. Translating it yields CASSFTSWNEQFF.

Here the CDR3 reads CSGNSGGNEQFF. The DNA for the CDR3 is TGCAGCGGTAACTCCGGGGGCAATGAGCAGTTCTTC. The chain employs TRBV29-1 and TRBJ2-1, with a tentative D call TRBD2 (6 bases). Germline CDR1 SQVTM, CDR2 ANQGSEA. The V end lost 7 bases, the J end lost 6 bases, and 13 bases lay between the germline ends. The CDR3 runs 12 residues.

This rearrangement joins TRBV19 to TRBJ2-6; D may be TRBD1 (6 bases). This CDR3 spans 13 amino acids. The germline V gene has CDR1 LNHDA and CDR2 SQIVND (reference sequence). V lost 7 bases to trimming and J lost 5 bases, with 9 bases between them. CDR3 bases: TGTGCCAGTAATAGGGGGAGGGCCAACGTCCTGACTTTC. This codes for CASNRGRANVLTF.

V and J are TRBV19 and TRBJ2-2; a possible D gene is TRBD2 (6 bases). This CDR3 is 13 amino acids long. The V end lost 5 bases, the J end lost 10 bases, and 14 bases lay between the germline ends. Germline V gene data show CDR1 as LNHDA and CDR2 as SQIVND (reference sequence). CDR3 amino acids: CASSPSRGLELFF. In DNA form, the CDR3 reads TGTGCCAGTAGTCCCTCGCGGGGTTTGGAGCTGTTTTTT.

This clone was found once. CDR3: CASSLGTDYKQFF. CDR3 nucleotide sequence: TGTGCCAGCAGCTTAGGGACAGACTATAAACAGTTCTTC. This rearrangement joins TRBV7-2 to TRBJ2-1; TRBD1 might be the D (6 bases). Trimming took 1 base from V and 13 from J, leaving 14 bases between them. Germline CDR1 and CDR2: SGHTA and FQGNSA. CDR3 length equals 13 residues.

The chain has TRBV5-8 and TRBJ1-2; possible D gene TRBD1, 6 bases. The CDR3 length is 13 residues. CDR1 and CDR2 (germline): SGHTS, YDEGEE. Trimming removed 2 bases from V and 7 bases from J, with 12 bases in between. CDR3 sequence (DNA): TGTGCCAGCAGCTTTTCAACAGGGACTGGCTACACCTTC. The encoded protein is CASSFSTGTGYTF.

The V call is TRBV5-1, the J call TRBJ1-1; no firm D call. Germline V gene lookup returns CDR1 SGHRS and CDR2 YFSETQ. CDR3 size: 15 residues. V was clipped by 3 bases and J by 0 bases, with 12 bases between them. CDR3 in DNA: TGCGCCAGCAGCTCGGGGTTCCCCATGAACACTGAAGCTTTCTTT. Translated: CASSSGFPMNTEAFF.

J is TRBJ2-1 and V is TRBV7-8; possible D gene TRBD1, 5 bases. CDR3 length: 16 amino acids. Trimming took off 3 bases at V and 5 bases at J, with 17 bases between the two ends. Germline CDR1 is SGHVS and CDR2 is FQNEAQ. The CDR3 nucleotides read TGTGCCAGCAGCTTTAGGCAGGGCCTCAATCACAATGAGCAGTTCTTC. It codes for CASSFRQGLNHNEQFF.

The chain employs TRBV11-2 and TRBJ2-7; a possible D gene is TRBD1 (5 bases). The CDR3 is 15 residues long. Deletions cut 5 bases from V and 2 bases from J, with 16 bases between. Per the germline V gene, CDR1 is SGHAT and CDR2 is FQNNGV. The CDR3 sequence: CASSGSKGPTYEQYF. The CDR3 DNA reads TGTGCCAGCAGCGGGTCGAAGGGGCCGACCTACGAGCAGTACTTC.

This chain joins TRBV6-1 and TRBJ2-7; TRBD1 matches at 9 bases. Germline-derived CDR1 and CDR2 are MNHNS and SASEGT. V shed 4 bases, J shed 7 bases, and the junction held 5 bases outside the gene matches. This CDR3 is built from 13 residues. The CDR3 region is CASSVDRGMEQYF. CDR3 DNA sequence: TGTGCCAGCAGTGTAGACAGGGGGATGGAGCAGTACTTC.